This entry lists 16 T cell receptor beta chains sequenced from one sample in a study of CD8+ T cells in alopecia areata. Noted treatment: oral pan-JAK inhibitor, 5-10 mg twice daily. Once RNA had been extracted, it was reverse transcribed into cDNA to act as the sequencing template. Data came from immunoSEQ multiplex PCR; TCRdb stores just in-frame clones and leaves some out. The data contain some 240,000 clones, about 57% of them singletons. The source material was CD4+ T cells sorted from blood, sampled at week 4, from a patient treated with tofacitinib. Source of these receptors: a human donor with alopecia areata.

CDR3 DNA: TGTGCCAGCAGTACTCGACAGGGAACAGGGGCAGATACGCAGTATTTT. Translated, it gives CASSTRQGTGADTQYF. The chain recombines TRBV27 with TRBJ2-3; TRBD1 matches 7 bases. V shed 5 bases and J 4 bases; nucleotides not matched to a gene: 12. This CDR3 contains 16 residues. The germline gives CDR1 MNHEY, CDR2 SMNVEV (reference sequence).

This sequence joins TRBV7-9 and TRBJ2-2; unclear D gene. The CDR3 extends over 13 amino acids. Germline values: CDR1 SEHNR, CDR2 FQNEAQ (reference sequence). The V gene lost 5 bases and the J gene lost 4 bases, with 8 bases spanning the gap. The chain's CDR3 is CASSVGATGELFF. The CDR3 bases are TGTGCCAGCAGCGTGGGCGCCACCGGGGAGCTGTTTTTT.

The chain uses TRBV5-4 and TRBJ2-7; D may be TRBD1 (6 bases). CDR3 length: 15 amino acids. V lost 0 bases to trimming and J lost 3 bases, with 13 bases between them. Germline CDR1 SGHNT, CDR2 YYREEE (reference sequence). The CDR3 sequence: CASSLGTVGGYEQYF. DNA for the CDR3: TGTGCCAGCAGCTTGGGGACAGTTGGTGGCTACGAGCAGTACTTC.

In this sample, this clone is medium-sized. The V call is TRBV7-2, the J call TRBJ2-1; D is unclear. CDR1 SGHTA and CDR2 FQGNSA come from the germline V gene. Trimming removed 4 bases at V and 10 bases at J, with 20 bases between. CDR3 length: 15 residues. CDR3 protein: CASSSPGGQAKEQFF. DNA of the CDR3: TGTGCCAGCAGCTCCCCGGGTGGGCAAGCTAAGGAGCAGTTCTTC.

The chain joins TRBV2 to TRBJ2-7, with a possible D match to TRBD1 (6 bases). V lost 5 bases, J lost 4 bases, and 15 bases lay in between. Germline values: CDR1 SNHLY, CDR2 FYNNEI. The CDR3 is 14 residues long. In DNA, the CDR3 is TGTGCCAGCAGTAAAGGACAGTCTTGGTACGAGCAGTACTTC. As protein: CASSKGQSWYEQYF.

In this sample, this clone turned up once. The chain employs TRBV15 and TRBJ1-5; D remains ambiguous. Germline V lookup: CDR1 LNHNV, CDR2 YYDKDF (reference sequence). CDR3 size: 13 residues. The V gene lost 5 bases and the J gene lost 4 bases, with 9 bases spanning the gap. The CDR3 spells CATSSSPNQPQHF. CDR3 coding DNA: TGTGCCACCAGCTCTTCCCCAAATCAGCCCCAGCATTTT.

This sequence joins TRBV29-1 and TRBJ1-1; TRBD1 agrees at 8 bases. Germline trimming cut 3 bases from V and 5 bases from J; bases unmatched to any gene: 11. Germline-derived CDR1 and CDR2 are SQVTM and ANQGSEA. The CDR3 totals 15 residues. The CDR3 DNA is TGCAGCGTTGACGGTGCGTGGACAGGGAGGACTGAAGCTTTCTTT. Translating it yields CSVDGAWTGRTEAFF. The full variable domain, rest sourced from reference TRBV29-1 and TRBJ1-1, is SAVISQKPSRDICQRGTSLTIQCQVDSQVTMMFWYRQQPGQSLTLIATANQGSEATYESGFVIDKFPISRPNLTFSTLTVSNMSPEDSSIYLCSVDGAWTGRTEAFFGQGTRLTVV.

The chain couples TRBV30 to TRBJ1-6; D might be TRBD1 (5 bases). This CDR3 contains 16 residues. Trimming pared 4 bases from V and 5 bases from J, leaving 18 bases between. Germline V gene sequence: CDR1 GTSNPN, CDR2 SVGIG (reference sequence). The CDR3 loop is CAWTQRGGVDNSPLHF. CDR3 in DNA: TGTGCCTGGACCCAAAGGGGTGGAGTGGATAATTCACCCCTCCACTTT.

The J gene is TRBJ1-2, the V gene TRBV29-1; D remains ambiguous. V was shortened by 5 bases and J by 3 bases, with 10 bases between the two germline ends. Germline V gene sequence: CDR1 SQVTM, CDR2 ANQGSEA. There are 12 residues in the CDR3. The CDR3 DNA sequence: TGCAGCGTTCAGGCTTCTGACTATGGCTACACCTTC. Amino acid sequence: CSVQASDYGYTF.

The chain employs TRBV29-1 and TRBJ1-1; weak D call: TRBD1 (5 bases). The CDR3 extends over 11 amino acids. The germline V gene has CDR1 SQVTM and CDR2 ANQGSEA. V was clipped by 8 bases and J by 3 bases, with 10 bases between them. DNA of the CDR3: TGCAGCTCACAGGCACACACTGAAGCTTTCTTT. This encodes CSSQAHTEAFF.

The gene calls are TRBV29-1 and TRBJ1-4; D gene ambiguous. The CDR3 spans 11 residues. Trimming shortened V by 4 bases and J by 13 bases, and 13 bases separated the two germline ends. Per germline, CDR1 SQVTM and CDR2 ANQGSEA. The CDR3 is CSVGTGEGLFF. The CDR3 DNA sequence: TGCAGCGTTGGTACCGGGGAAGGACTGTTTTTT.

The chain recombines TRBV9 with TRBJ2-7, with TRBD1 matching over 7 bases. With 0 bases clipped from V and 3 bases from J, the junction kept 3 bases outside the gene matches. This CDR3 comprises 14 residues. Germline V lookup: CDR1 SGDLS, CDR2 YYNGEE. The CDR3 coding sequence is TGTGCCAGCAGCGTAGCGTCAGGGGGCTACGAGCAGTACTTC. Translation gives CASSVASGGYEQYF. Complete variable domain (other parts from reference TRBV9 and TRBJ2-7): DSGVTQTPKHLITATGQRVTLRCSPRSGDLSVYWYQQSLDQGLQFLIQYYNGEERAKGNILERFSAQQFPDLHSELNLSSLELGDSALYFCASSVASGGYEQYFGPGTRLTVT.

The chain combines TRBV29-1 with TRBJ2-6; D perhaps matches TRBD2 (5 bases). Trimming shortened V by 6 bases and J by 0 bases, and 21 bases separated the two germline ends. This CDR3 comprises 18 residues. Per the germline V gene, CDR1 is SQVTM and CDR2 is ANQGSEA. DNA for the CDR3: TGCAGCGTGGTTGCGAATGGTGGGAGAAACTCTGGGGCCAACGTCCTGACTTTC. This codes for CSVVANGGRNSGANVLTF.

This chain connects TRBV29-1 to TRBJ2-3, with D uncertain. CDR1 SQVTM and CDR2 ANQGSEA come from the germline V gene. The ends were cut back, 5 bases at V and 3 bases at J, with 12 bases in the middle. The CDR3 loop spans 13 amino acids. CDR3 sequence reads: CSVRPVLTDTQYF. In nucleotides, the CDR3 is TGCAGCGTTCGCCCTGTCCTTACAGATACGCAGTATTTT.

This clone was picked up a small number of times. The V and J genes are TRBV14 and TRBJ2-2, with 7 bases that match TRBD2. V shed 3 bases and J 1 base; nucleotides not matched to a gene: 2. Germline V gives CDR1 SGHDN, CDR2 FVKESK. There are 15 residues in the CDR3. The CDR3 sequence: CASSHPSGNTGELFF. The CDR3 nucleotides are TGTGCCAGCAGCCACCCTAGCGGGAACACCGGGGAGCTGTTTTTT.

The chain has TRBV5-1 and TRBJ2-7; TRBD1 agrees at 7 bases. In germline, CDR1 is SGHRS, CDR2 YFSETQ. J gave up 2 bases and V 4 bases, and 9 bases lay outside the gene matches. The CDR3 is 15 residues long. In DNA form, the CDR3 reads TGCGCCAGCAGCGCGACAGGGAATCCAACCTACGAGCAGTACTTC. Its protein is CASSATGNPTYEQYF. Looking up the rest from reference TRBV5-1 and TRBJ2-7 gives the full variable domain: KAGVTQTPRYLIKTRGQQVTLSCSPISGHRSVSWYQQTPGQGLQFLFEYFSETQRNKGNFPGRFSGRQFSNSRSEMNVSTLELGDSALYLCASSATGNPTYEQYFGPGTRLTVT.